This T cell receptor beta chain originates from a study of neurological immune-mediated disorders. This clonotype has at least ten counts. The CDR3 contains 15 residues. V was clipped by 0 bases and J by 6 bases, with 12 bases between them. Germline CDR1 reads LNHNV; CDR2 reads YYDKDF (reference sequence). TCRdb passed the 5' RACE reads through MiXCR, listing each CDR3 protein once. This table holds tens of thousands of distinct CDR3 sequences, approximately 4% found once. Sequencing was done on a sample of PBMCs. This chain joins TRBV15 and TRBJ1-5; D is unresolved. This clonotype originated in a man between 45 and 60 years old with multiple sclerosis. The CDR3 loop reads CATSRDMAGGQPQHF. The CDR3 coding sequence is TGTGCCACCAGCAGAGATATGGCAGGAGGTCAGCCCCAGCATTTT.